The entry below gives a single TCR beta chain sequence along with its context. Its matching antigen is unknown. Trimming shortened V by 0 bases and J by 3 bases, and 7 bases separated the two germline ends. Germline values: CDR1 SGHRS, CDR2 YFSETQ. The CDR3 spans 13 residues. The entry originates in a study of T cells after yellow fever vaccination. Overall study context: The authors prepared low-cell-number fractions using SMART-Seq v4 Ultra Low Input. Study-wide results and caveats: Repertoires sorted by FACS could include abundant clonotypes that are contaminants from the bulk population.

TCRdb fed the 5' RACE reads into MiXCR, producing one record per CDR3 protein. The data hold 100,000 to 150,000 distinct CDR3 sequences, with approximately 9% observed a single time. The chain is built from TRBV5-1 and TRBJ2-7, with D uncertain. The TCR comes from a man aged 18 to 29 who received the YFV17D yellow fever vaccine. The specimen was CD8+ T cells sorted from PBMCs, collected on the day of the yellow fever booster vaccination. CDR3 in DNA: TGCGCCAGCAGCTTGGAAACGGGCTACGAGCAGTACTTC. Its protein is CASSLETGYEQYF.